What follows describes a single TCR beta chain. No antigen is known for it. Naive CD8 isolation took CD45RO-negative cells positively selected for CCR7 and excluded terminally differentiated effector memory CD45RA+ cells. This sample is drawn from a study of shared clonotypes between healthy human individuals. Study as a whole: Contributing individuals were a couple of females and a few males aged 18 to 49. Regarding the study as a whole: Generation of non-shared clonotypes was less probable than generation of clonotypes shared by all four donors.

Germline CDR1 is SNHLY and CDR2 is FYNNEI. The length of the CDR3 is 16 residues. V lost 0 bases to trimming and J lost 0 bases, with 10 bases between them. Sequencing was performed with immunoSEQ multiplex PCR; in TCRdb, only in-frame clones are kept and a portion is missing. Found here are roughly 1,800,000 clones, roughly 94% of them singletons; the top ten hold around 1%. The sequence came from a man aged 18 to 29 in good health. Input material: naive CD8+ T cells sorted from blood. The chain links TRBV2 to TRBJ2-3; D not resolved. CDR3 DNA sequence: TGTGCCAGCAGTGAAGCGCTTCAGGTTAGCACAGATACGCAGTATTTT. Its protein is CASSEALQVSTDTQYF.